The clone carrying this T cell receptor beta chain was seen repeatedly, ten times or more. Its antigen is unidentified. After constant-region reverse-primer amplification, full-length variable regions underwent semi-nested PCR with Nested Universal Primer A. One entry per CDR3 protein results from TCRdb running MiXCR on the 5' RACE reads. Of some 57,000 distinct CDR3 sequences listed, about a sixth are singletons. Notes on the study in general: Larger-cohort validation covered only one TCR beta V-J rearrangement. Tumor-infiltrating Treg TCR alpha and beta sequences overlapped most with tumor naive CD4+ T cells, then blood naive.

Naive CD4+ cells had CD25+ Tregs removed. The sequenced material came from naive CD4+ T cells sorted from blood. Subset reported: naive CD4+ T cells, CD4+CD45RA+CD25-. The sequence was obtained from a female donor with breast cancer.

CDR3 in amino acids: CASSYFGWRWNSPLHF. DNA of the CDR3: TGTGCCAGCAGTTACTTTGGATGGAGATGGAATTCACCCCTCCACTTT. J is TRBJ1-6 and V is TRBV6-2 or TRBV6-3; D gene unclear. CDR3 length: 16 amino acids. From germline, CDR1 is MNHEY and CDR2 SVGEGT. Trimming removed 1 base at V and 7 bases at J, with 14 bases between.